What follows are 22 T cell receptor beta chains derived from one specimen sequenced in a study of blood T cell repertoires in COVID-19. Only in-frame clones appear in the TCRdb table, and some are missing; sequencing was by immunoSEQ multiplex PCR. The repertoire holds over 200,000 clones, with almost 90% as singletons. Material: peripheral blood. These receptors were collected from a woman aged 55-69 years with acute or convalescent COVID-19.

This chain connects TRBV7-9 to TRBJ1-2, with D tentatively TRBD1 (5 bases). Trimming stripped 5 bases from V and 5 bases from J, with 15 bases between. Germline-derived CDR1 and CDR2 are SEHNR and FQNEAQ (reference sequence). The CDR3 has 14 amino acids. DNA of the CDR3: TGTGCCAGCAGCGGGACGTCCGGAGGGTATGGCTACACCTTC. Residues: CASSGTSGGYGYTF.

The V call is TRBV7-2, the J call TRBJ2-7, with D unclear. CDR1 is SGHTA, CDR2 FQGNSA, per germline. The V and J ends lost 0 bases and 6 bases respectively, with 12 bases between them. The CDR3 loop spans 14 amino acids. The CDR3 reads CASSLAGLVSEQYF. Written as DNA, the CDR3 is TGTGCCAGCAGCTTAGCGGGCTTAGTCTCCGAGCAGTACTTC.

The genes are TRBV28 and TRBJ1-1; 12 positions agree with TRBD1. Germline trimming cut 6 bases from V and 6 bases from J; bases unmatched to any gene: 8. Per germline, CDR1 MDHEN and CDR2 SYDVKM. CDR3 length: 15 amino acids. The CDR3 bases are TGTGCCAGCAGATTGTCGGGACAGGGGGCATCTGAAGCTTTCTTT. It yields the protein CASRLSGQGASEAFF.

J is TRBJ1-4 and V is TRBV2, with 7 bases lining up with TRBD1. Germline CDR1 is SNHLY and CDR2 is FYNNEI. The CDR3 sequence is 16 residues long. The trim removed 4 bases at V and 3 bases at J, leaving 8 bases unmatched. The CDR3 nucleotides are TGTGCCAGCAGTGTTCAGGGGGGAATAGCTAATGAAAAACTGTTTTTT. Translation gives CASSVQGGIANEKLFF.

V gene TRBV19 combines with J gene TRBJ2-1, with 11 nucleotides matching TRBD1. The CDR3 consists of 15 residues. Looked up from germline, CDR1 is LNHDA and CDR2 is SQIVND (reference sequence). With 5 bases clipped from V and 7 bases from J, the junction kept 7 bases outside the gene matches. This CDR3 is CASSPTGTGGNEQFF. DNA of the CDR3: TGTGCCAGTAGTCCAACCGGGACAGGGGGGAATGAGCAGTTCTTC. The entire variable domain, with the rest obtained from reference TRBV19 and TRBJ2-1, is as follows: DGGITQSPKYLFRKEGQNVTLSCEQNLNHDAMYWYRQDPGQGLRLIYYSQIVNDFQKGDIAEGYSVSREKKESFPLTVTSAQKNPTAFYLCASSPTGTGGNEQFFGPGTRLTVL.

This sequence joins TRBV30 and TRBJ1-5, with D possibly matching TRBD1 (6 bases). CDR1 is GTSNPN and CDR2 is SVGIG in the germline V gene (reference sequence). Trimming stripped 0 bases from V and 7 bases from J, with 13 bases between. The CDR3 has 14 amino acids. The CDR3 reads CAWSVGGGKQPQHF. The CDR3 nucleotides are TGTGCCTGGAGTGTAGGGGGGGGTAAACAGCCCCAGCATTTT.

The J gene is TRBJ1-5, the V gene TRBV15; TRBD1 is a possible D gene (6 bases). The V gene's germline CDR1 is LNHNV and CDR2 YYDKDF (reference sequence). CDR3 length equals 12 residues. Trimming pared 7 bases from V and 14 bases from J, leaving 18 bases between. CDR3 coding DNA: TGTGCCACCAAAGACCAGACAGGTGGGGAGCATTTT. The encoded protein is CATKDQTGGEHF.

In DNA form, the CDR3 reads TGTGCCAGCAGTTGGAACAGGGCTGGCGGGGCCAACGTCCTGACTTTC. Translating gives CASSWNRAGGANVLTF. J is TRBJ2-6 and V is TRBV6-5; possible D gene TRBD1, 6 bases. The CDR3 is 16 amino acids. V dropped 4 bases and J dropped 4 bases, with 14 bases sitting between them. Germline lookup yields CDR1 MNHEY and CDR2 SVGAGI.

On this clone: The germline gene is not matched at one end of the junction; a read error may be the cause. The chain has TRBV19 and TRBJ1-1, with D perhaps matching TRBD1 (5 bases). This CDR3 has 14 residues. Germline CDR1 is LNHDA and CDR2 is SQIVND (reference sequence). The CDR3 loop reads CASSIVGVKTEAFF. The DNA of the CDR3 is TGTGCCAGTAGTATTGTAGGGGTGAAGACTGAAGCTTTCTTT.

The CDR3 DNA is TGTGCCAGCAGTTTGAGAGCGGGAACGACCCAGTACTTC. Translation: CASSLRAGTTQYF. This chain links TRBV28 with TRBJ2-5, with TRBD2 identical over 7 bases. J lost 7 bases, V lost 3 bases, and 5 bases had no gene match. The CDR3 spans 13 residues. Germline V gives CDR1 MDHEN, CDR2 SYDVKM.

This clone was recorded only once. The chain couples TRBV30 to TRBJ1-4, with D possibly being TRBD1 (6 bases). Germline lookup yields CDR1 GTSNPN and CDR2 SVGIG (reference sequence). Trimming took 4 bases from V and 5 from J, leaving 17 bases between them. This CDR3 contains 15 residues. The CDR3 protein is CAWTGGPGQNEKLFF. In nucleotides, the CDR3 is TGTGCCTGGACGGGGGGGCCCGGCCAAAATGAAAAACTGTTTTTT.

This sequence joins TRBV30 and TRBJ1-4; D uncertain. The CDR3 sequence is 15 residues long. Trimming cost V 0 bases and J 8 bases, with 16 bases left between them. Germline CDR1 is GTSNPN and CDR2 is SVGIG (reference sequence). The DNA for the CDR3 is TGTGCCTGGAGTGTACGGACGGGATTAAGGGAAAAACTGTTTTTT. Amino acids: CAWSVRTGLREKLFF.

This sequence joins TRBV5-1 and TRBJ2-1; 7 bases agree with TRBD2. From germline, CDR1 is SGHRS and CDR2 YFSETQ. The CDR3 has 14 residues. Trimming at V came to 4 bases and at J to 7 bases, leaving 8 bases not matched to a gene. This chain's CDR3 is CASSLVGGVNEQFF. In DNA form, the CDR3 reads TGCGCCAGCAGCCTGGTTGGGGGGGTGAATGAGCAGTTCTTC.

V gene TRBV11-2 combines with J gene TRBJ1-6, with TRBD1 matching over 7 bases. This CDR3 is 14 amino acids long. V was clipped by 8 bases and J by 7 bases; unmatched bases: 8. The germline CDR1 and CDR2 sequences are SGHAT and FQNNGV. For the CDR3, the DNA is TGTGCCAGCTCACGAGGACAGGAGAATTCACCCCTCCACTTT. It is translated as CASSRGQENSPLHF.

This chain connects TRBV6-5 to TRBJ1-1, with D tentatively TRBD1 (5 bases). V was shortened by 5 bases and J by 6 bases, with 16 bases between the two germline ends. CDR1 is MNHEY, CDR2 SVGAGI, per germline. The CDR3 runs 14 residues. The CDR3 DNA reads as TGTGCCAGCAGTAGCCGGGTGACAGCTCCTGAAGCTTTCTTT. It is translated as CASSSRVTAPEAFF.

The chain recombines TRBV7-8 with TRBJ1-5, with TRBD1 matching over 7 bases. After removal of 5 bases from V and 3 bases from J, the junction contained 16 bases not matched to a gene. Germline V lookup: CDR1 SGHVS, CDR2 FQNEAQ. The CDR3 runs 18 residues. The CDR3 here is CASSLSPLLTGPNQPQHF. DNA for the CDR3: TGTGCCAGCAGCCTAAGTCCCCTCTTGACAGGGCCCAATCAGCCCCAGCATTTT.

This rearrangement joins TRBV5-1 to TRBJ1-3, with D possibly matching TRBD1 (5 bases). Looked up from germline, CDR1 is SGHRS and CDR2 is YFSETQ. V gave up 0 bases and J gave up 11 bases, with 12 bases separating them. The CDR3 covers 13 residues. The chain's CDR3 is CASSLVRGSAIYF. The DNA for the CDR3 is TGCGCCAGCAGCTTGGTTCGGGGGTCCGCCATATATTTT.

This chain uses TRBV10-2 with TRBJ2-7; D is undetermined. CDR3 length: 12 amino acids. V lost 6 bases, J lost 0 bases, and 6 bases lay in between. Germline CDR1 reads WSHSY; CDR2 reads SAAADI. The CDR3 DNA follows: TGCGCCAGCAGGGGCGACTCCTACGAGCAGTACTTC. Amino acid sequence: CASRGDSYEQYF.

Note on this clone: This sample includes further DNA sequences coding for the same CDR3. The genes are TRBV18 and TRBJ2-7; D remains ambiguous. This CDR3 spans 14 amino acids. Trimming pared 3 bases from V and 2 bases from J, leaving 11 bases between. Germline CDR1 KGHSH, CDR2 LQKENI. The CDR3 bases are TGTGCCAGCTCACCTTCTGGCGGAGCCTACGAGCAGTACTTC. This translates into CASSPSGGAYEQYF.

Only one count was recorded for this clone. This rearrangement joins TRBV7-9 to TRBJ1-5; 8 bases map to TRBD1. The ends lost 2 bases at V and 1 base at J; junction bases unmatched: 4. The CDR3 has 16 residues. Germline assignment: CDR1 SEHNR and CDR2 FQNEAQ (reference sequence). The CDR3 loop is CASSLQGAVSNQPQHF. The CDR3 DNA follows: TGTGCCAGCAGCTTACAGGGGGCGGTAAGCAATCAGCCCCAGCATTTT. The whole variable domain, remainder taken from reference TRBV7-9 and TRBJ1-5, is DTGVSQNPRHKITKRGQNVTFRCDPISEHNRLYWYRQTLGQGPEFLTYFQNEAQLEKSRLLSDRFSAERPKGSFSTLEIQRTEQGDSAMYLCASSLQGAVSNQPQHFGDGTRLSIL.

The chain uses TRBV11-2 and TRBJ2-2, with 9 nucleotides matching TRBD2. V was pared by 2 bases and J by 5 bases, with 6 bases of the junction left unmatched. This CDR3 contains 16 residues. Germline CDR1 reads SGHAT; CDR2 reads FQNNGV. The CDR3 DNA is TGTGCCAGCAGCTTAACTGGCGGGAGGGGAACCGGGGAGCTGTTTTTT. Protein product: CASSLTGGRGTGELFF.

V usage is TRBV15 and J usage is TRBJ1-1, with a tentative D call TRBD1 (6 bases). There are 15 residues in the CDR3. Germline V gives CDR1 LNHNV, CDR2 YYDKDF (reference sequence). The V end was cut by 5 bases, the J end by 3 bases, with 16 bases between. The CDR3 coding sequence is TGTGCCACCAGCGGATGGACAGCGGCCGACACTGAAGCTTTCTTT. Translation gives CATSGWTAADTEAFF.